This TCR beta chain was sequenced for a study of blood T cells in healthy people across ages. The use of a sample-barcoded 5' primer and a J-beta primer mix characterized a second PCR of roughly 6 to 11 cycles. From the 5' RACE reads, TCRdb called clonotypes with MiXCR, one entry per CDR3 protein. The sample records about 580,000 distinct CDR3 sequences, 40% to 55% being singletons. Germline CDR1 is SGHTA and CDR2 is FQGNSA. Trimming stripped 1 base from V and 2 bases from J, with 12 bases between. CDR3 size: 15 residues. This clonotype has only a few counts. The chain combines TRBV7-2 with TRBJ2-7; D gene ambiguous. The sequenced sample was blood. The clonotype originates from a man aged 80 or over in good health. For the CDR3, the DNA is TGTGCCAGCAGCTTAGGGGGTAACATGGCCTACGAGCAGTACTTC. As protein: CASSLGGNMAYEQYF. The whole variable domain, filled in from reference TRBV7-2 and TRBJ2-7, reads GAGVSQSPSNKVTEKGKDVELRCDPISGHTALYWYRQSLGQGLEFLIYFQGNSAPDKSGLPSDRFSAERTGGSVSTLTIQRTQQEDSAVYLCASSLGGNMAYEQYFGPGTRLTVT.